The rows below give T cell receptor beta chains drawn from one sample of a study of CD8+CD57+ T cells in acquired aplastic anemia. TCRdb fed the reads into MiXCR, producing one record per CDR3 protein. The sample has 200,000 or so distinct CDR3 sequences; 55% to 70% are singletons. Sequenced: sorted CD4+, CD8+, or CD8+CD57+ T cells (not recorded which) from PBMCs. Every receptor here comes from a human donor with severe aplastic anemia or a healthy control (not recorded which). The CDR3 runs from the conserved cysteine through the conserved F or W. A D gene is named only where the DNA matches it firmly. The size entry is marked missing in some rows and otherwise reads once, few, many or a size class.

clone_size	v_call	d_call	j_call	cdr3_nt	cdr3_aa
NA	TRBV15	NA	TRBJ1-3	TGTGCCACCAGCCGCCCAGGGGAGGGAAACACCATATATTTT	CATSRPGEGNTIYF
NA	TRBV29-1	TRBD1	TRBJ2-1	TGCAGCGGGGGACAGCGGAATGAGCAGCTCTTC	CSGGQRNEQLF
once	TRBV7-6	TRBD2	TRBJ2-7	TGTGCCAGCAGCTTAGGAGCGGGGAAATCCTACGAGCAGTACTTC	CASSLGAGKSYEQYF
NA	TRBV19	TRBD1	TRBJ2-3	TGTGCCAGTAGTATCCCGACAGGGGGCCTGACAGATACGCAGTATTTT	CASSIPTGGLTDTQYF
NA	TRBV30	TRBD2	TRBJ2-5	TGTGCCTGGTGGGGCCCACTAAAGCGGGGGGGATTAAAGGAGACCCAGTACTTC	CAWWGPLKRGGLKETQYF
many	TRBV6-6	TRBD2	TRBJ2-7	TGTGCCAGCAATTACGGGACTAGCGGGGGTAGCTCCTACGAGCAGTACTTC	CASNYGTSGGSSYEQYF
few	TRBV4-1	TRBD1	TRBJ2-1	TGCGCCAGCAGCTCCCCCGACAGGGGGCAGAATGAGCAGTTCTTC	CASSSPDRGQNEQFF
once	TRBV19	TRBD1	TRBJ1-1	TGTGCCAGTAGTATGCGAGGGGGCATGAACACTGAAGCTTTCTTT	CASSMRGGMNTEAFF
NA	TRBV10-3	NA	TRBJ2-2	TGTGCCATCAGTGAGTCTGCGGGACCGAACACCGGGGAGCTGTTTTTT	CAISESAGPNTGELFF
NA	TRBV29-1	TRBD1	TRBJ2-5	TGCAGCGTGGGTGAGCGAGAGGACAGGGTCGGGGAGACCCAGTACTTC	CSVGEREDRVGETQYF
NA	TRBV4-2	NA	TRBJ2-3	TGTGCCAGCAGCCAAGATCGAGAGCACACAGATACGCAGTATTTT	CASSQDREHTDTQYF
NA	TRBV7-2	NA	TRBJ2-1	TGTGCCAGCAGCCCGGGACGGGAGCAGTTCTTC	CASSPGREQFF
NA	TRBV10-3	TRBD1	TRBJ1-2	TGTGCCATCAGCGGGACAGGGGACGGTGGCTACACCTTC	CAISGTGDGGYTF
NA	TRBV12-3/TRBV12-4	NA	TRBJ2-5	TGTGCCAGCAGTTCGTTGTACCAAGAGACCCAGTACTTC	CASSSLYQETQYF
NA	TRBV6-4	TRBD1	TRBJ1-3	TGTGCCAGCAGTGATCGACAGGGTCCCTCTGGAAACACCATATATTTT	CASSDRQGPSGNTIYF
NA	TRBV24-1	TRBD2	TRBJ2-6	TGTGCCAGCAGCAGTAGTGGGGGGGCTGGGGCCAACGTCCTGACTTTC	CASSSSGGAGANVLTF
many	TRBV5-8	TRBD1	TRBJ2-7	TGTGCCAGCAAGTACAGGGGCGGCTCCGAGCAGTACTTC	CASKYRGGSEQYF
NA	TRBV2	NA	TRBJ2-7	TGTGCCGGCAGTGAAAGTCTTCTTCCCTACGAGCAGTACTTC	CAGSESLLPYEQYF